The present T cell receptor beta chain was sequenced within a study of blood T cell repertoires in COVID-19. Study context: In each case, the material was cDNA or gDNA derived from T cells, B-cell-depleted T cells, or PBMCs.

V was pared by 1 base and J by 8 bases, with 3 bases of the junction left unmatched. The CDR3 has 14 amino acids. Germline V gene data show CDR1 as KGHDR and CDR2 as SFDVKD. Original processing methods: Reference gene primer amplification in the assay estimated nucleated cell counts. Using immunoSEQ multiplex PCR, the repertoire was profiled, and TCRdb retains in-frame clones only, with some absent. V and J calls and clone size come straight from that table; D and trimming were deduced from the DNA. The table lists roughly 460,000 clones, roughly 90% of them singletons. The sequencing sample was made of peripheral blood. This sequence was found in a man aged 18 to 30 with COVID-19, enrolled during active disease. The J gene is TRBJ2-1, the V gene TRBV24-1, with 8 bases matching TRBD2. CDR3 sequence reads: CATSDFTGGDEQFF. The CDR3 DNA reads as TGTGCCACCAGTGATTTTACCGGGGGGGATGAGCAGTTCTTC.